This record covers a single T cell receptor (beta chain). Its matching antigen is unknown. The sample originates from a study of blood T cells in healthy people across ages. The study's findings and limits: CMV infection status of these donors was not known.

The CDR3 totals 17 residues. V gave up 4 bases and J gave up 0 bases; unmatched junction bases: 12. Germline loops: CDR1 MGHRA, CDR2 YSYEKL. Every sample had a minimum of 6.5 million PBMCs isolated. It was with a sample-barcoded 5' primer and a J-beta primer mix that a second PCR of about 7 to 12 cycles was run. All cDNA molecules were each tagged by a template-switch adaptor with 12 random nucleotides. CDR3-containing paired-end reads numbering at least 2.5 million came from each sample. TCRdb re-derived calls from the 5' RACE reads in MiXCR, one entry per CDR3 protein. The sample holds roughly 900,000 distinct CDR3 sequences, about 44% seen once.

The sequenced sample was blood. The sequence came from a man younger than 40 in good health. V usage is TRBV4-1 and J usage is TRBJ2-7; 7 bases are shared with TRBD2. CDR3 residues: CASSPIRRASGSYEQYF. CDR3 coding DNA: TGCGCCAGCAGCCCCATACGAAGGGCTAGCGGCTCCTACGAGCAGTACTTC.